These T cell receptor beta chains were read from a single sample in a study of shared clonotypes between healthy human individuals. The assay was immunoSEQ multiplex PCR, and TCRdb's table has in-frame clones only and misses some. In the table there are around 700,000 clones, 55% to 75% of which are singletons. Material: memory CD4+ T cells sorted from blood. Every receptor here comes from a woman in her 30s in good health. Both conserved end residues are part of each CDR3. Fields, in order: V gene, J gene, clone size, CDR3 protein. Rows may omit the clone size; those that give it use once, few, many or a size class.

V gene: TRBV5-5
J gene: TRBJ2-2
clone size: .
CDR3 protein: CASSFQGVTNTGELFF

V gene: TRBV4-1
J gene: TRBJ2-7
clone size: .
CDR3 protein: CASSQLIWVEEQYF

V gene: TRBV28
J gene: TRBJ2-1
clone size: once
CDR3 protein: CASREQGREEQFF

V gene: TRBV7-6
J gene: TRBJ2-5
clone size: once
CDR3 protein: CASSHVGTQTQYF

V gene: TRBV10-2
J gene: TRBJ1-5
clone size: few
CDR3 protein: CASRGQEGNQPQHF

V gene: TRBV18
J gene: TRBJ1-2
clone size: few
CDR3 protein: CASSLDYGAEVYGYTF

V gene: TRBV1
J gene: TRBJ1-5
clone size: .
CDR3 protein: CTSSQRAINQPQHF

V gene: TRBV4-1
J gene: TRBJ2-1
clone size: few
CDR3 protein: CASSQLSGSFDEQFF

V gene: TRBV7-3
J gene: TRBJ2-2
clone size: .
CDR3 protein: CASSPRQGGTGELFF

V gene: TRBV19
J gene: TRBJ2-1
clone size: .
CDR3 protein: CASLDWTSGSNEQFF

V gene: TRBV6-1
J gene: TRBJ1-5
clone size: .
CDR3 protein: CASSGGFDQPQHF

V gene: TRBV28
J gene: TRBJ2-5
clone size: once
CDR3 protein: CASSFPGGETQYF

V gene: TRBV5-1
J gene: TRBJ2-1
clone size: .
CDR3 protein: CASSSEGDGGEQFF

V gene: TRBV4-2
J gene: TRBJ2-3
clone size: .
CDR3 protein: CASSQEQKAADTQYF

V gene: TRBV4-2
J gene: TRBJ2-3
clone size: .
CDR3 protein: CASSRGQGSDTQYF

V gene: TRBV7-9
J gene: TRBJ1-5
clone size: many
CDR3 protein: CASSLEVGWQPQHF

V gene: TRBV28
J gene: TRBJ1-5
clone size: few
CDR3 protein: CASSPPYQPQHF

V gene: TRBV27
J gene: TRBJ1-2
clone size: .
CDR3 protein: CASSLRADNYGYTF

V gene: TRBV19
J gene: TRBJ1-1
clone size: .
CDR3 protein: CASNRQGNTEAFF

V gene: TRBV10-2
J gene: TRBJ1-1
clone size: .
CDR3 protein: CASKRADTEAFF

V gene: TRBV18
J gene: TRBJ2-2
clone size: .
CDR3 protein: CASSRGQVDTGELFF

V gene: TRBV19
J gene: TRBJ2-3
clone size: few
CDR3 protein: CASSLRPTPSDTQYF

V gene: TRBV5-1
J gene: TRBJ2-7
clone size: .
CDR3 protein: CASSLPSAGGQAGEQYF

V gene: TRBV11-1
J gene: TRBJ2-7
clone size: .
CDR3 protein: CASSLLLAGNPGYEQYF

V gene: TRBV9
J gene: TRBJ2-6
clone size: .
CDR3 protein: CASSVDGNGANVLTF

V gene: TRBV29-1
J gene: TRBJ2-3
clone size: .
CDR3 protein: CSVGPPAGGLDTQYF

V gene: TRBV5-1
J gene: TRBJ1-4
clone size: .
CDR3 protein: CASSRAQGSGEKLFF

V gene: TRBV5-8
J gene: TRBJ2-1
clone size: once
CDR3 protein: CASNGNKTSGFYNEQFF

V gene: TRBV11-2
J gene: TRBJ1-4
clone size: .
CDR3 protein: CASSSQRSREKLFF

V gene: TRBV7-2
J gene: TRBJ2-7
clone size: .
CDR3 protein: CASSLVGGVTYEQYF

V gene: TRBV28
J gene: TRBJ2-1
clone size: few
CDR3 protein: CASSLGGSTYNEQFF

V gene: TRBV5-4
J gene: TRBJ2-3
clone size: .
CDR3 protein: CASSPGGAGRADTQYF

V gene: TRBV2
J gene: TRBJ2-1
clone size: few
CDR3 protein: CASREDGSYNEQFF

V gene: TRBV20-1
J gene: TRBJ2-1
clone size: .
CDR3 protein: CSAVSGNEQFF

V gene: TRBV15
J gene: TRBJ2-2
clone size: few
CDR3 protein: CATSSSLYWTPNTGELFF

V gene: TRBV29-1
J gene: .
clone size: few
CDR3 protein: CSVDGQGNNEQYF

V gene: TRBV5-5
J gene: TRBJ1-1
clone size: .
CDR3 protein: CASSSWTDAVAFF

V gene: TRBV7-9
J gene: TRBJ1-5
clone size: .
CDR3 protein: CASSLGTGEYQPQHF

V gene: TRBV28
J gene: TRBJ2-7
clone size: few
CDR3 protein: CATARDTLYEQYF

V gene: TRBV5-3
J gene: TRBJ2-7
clone size: .
CDR3 protein: CASRSDSNSYEQYF

V gene: TRBV7-9
J gene: TRBJ2-3
clone size: .
CDR3 protein: CASSLGRQGNVDTQYF

V gene: TRBV15
J gene: TRBJ2-1
clone size: .
CDR3 protein: CATSRDYSRGNEQFF

V gene: TRBV4-1
J gene: TRBJ2-6
clone size: .
CDR3 protein: CASSQGAPSGAGANVLTF

V gene: TRBV7-3
J gene: TRBJ2-2
clone size: few
CDR3 protein: CASSLWASGTNTGELFF

V gene: TRBV10-3
J gene: TRBJ2-3
clone size: .
CDR3 protein: CAISASGSGGDTQYF

V gene: TRBV9
J gene: TRBJ1-3
clone size: .
CDR3 protein: CASSVVRDSGNTIYF

V gene: TRBV25-1
J gene: TRBJ2-7
clone size: few
CDR3 protein: CASSGGTSGSYEQYF

V gene: TRBV11-2
J gene: TRBJ1-3
clone size: .
CDR3 protein: CASSGNSGNTIYF

V gene: TRBV2
J gene: TRBJ2-5
clone size: .
CDR3 protein: CASTRGLAGRGGAETQYF

V gene: TRBV28
J gene: TRBJ1-2
clone size: few
CDR3 protein: CASSLTDNHYGYTF

V gene: TRBV4-1
J gene: TRBJ2-2
clone size: many
CDR3 protein: CASTDAAGRTGELFF